The 18 T cell receptor beta chains in this list originate from one sample, sequenced in a study of cytomegalovirus exposure and HLA in healthy donors. The PCR was carried out with 60 Vbeta primers and 13 Jbeta primers. TCRdb's copy holds only in-frame clones and misses some; the assay was immunoSEQ multiplex PCR. The table shows roughly 200,000 clones, with 79% occurring only once. The material sequenced was PBMCs. The source is a woman between 25 and 40 years old in good health and CMV-seropositive.

V gene TRBV12-5 combines with J gene TRBJ2-1, with a possible D match to TRBD2 (6 bases). The germline gives CDR1 LGHNT, CDR2 FRNRAP. The CDR3 runs to 18 residues. Deletions cut 1 base from V and 4 bases from J, with 20 bases between. This CDR3 reads CASGLDPLGGGKYNEQFF. CDR3 DNA: TGTGCTAGTGGTTTGGACCCCCTGGGTGGAGGGAAGTACAATGAGCAGTTCTTC.

The CDR3 region has the DNA TGTGCCAGCAGCCCGAGCGGACTAAGCTCCTACGAGCAGTACTTC. Translating it yields CASSPSGLSSYEQYF. The V call is TRBV7-2, the J call TRBJ2-7, with D perhaps matching TRBD2 (6 bases). The CDR3 extends over 15 amino acids. V was cut by 5 bases and J by 0 bases, with 14 bases left in between. Germline V gene data show CDR1 as SGHTA and CDR2 as FQGNSA.

J is TRBJ2-3 and V is TRBV2, with D tentatively TRBD2 (6 bases). The CDR3 has 15 residues. With 4 bases removed from V and 1 base from J, the gap between germline ends came to 12 bases. Germline CDR1 is SNHLY and CDR2 is FYNNEI. CDR3 sequence (DNA): TGTGCCAGCAGTGCTGCGGGAACGGGCACAGATACGCAGTATTTT. Its protein is CASSAAGTGTDTQYF.

The chain is built from TRBV15 and TRBJ1-4; tentatively, D is TRBD1 (5 bases). Trimming took 6 bases from V and 5 from J, leaving 10 bases between them. The CDR3 has 13 residues. The germline gives CDR1 LNHNV, CDR2 YYDKDF (reference sequence). The CDR3 sequence: CATRTELNEKLFF. CDR3 in DNA: TGTGCCACCAGGACAGAATTGAATGAAAAACTGTTTTTT.

The chain combines TRBV10-3 with TRBJ2-3; the D gene is possibly TRBD2 (5 bases). The germline V gene has CDR1 ENHRY and CDR2 SYGVKD. The length of the CDR3 is 19 residues. V lost 2 bases and J 1 base, leaving 22 bases between the germline ends. CDR3 sequence reads: CAISEALGRSYGGTDTQYF. The CDR3 bases are TGTGCCATCAGTGAGGCCCTCGGCAGGTCCTACGGGGGCACAGATACGCAGTATTTT.

The chain uses TRBV4-2 and TRBJ2-1, with TRBD2 matching over 9 bases. V gave up 3 bases and J gave up 2 bases; unmatched junction bases: 5. Germline V CDR1 and CDR2: LGHNA, YNFKEQ. This CDR3 is 16 amino acids long. The CDR3 spells CASSHQAGGTYNEQFF. CDR3 nucleotide sequence: TGTGCCAGCAGCCATCAAGCGGGGGGAACCTACAATGAGCAGTTCTTC.

The J gene is TRBJ2-1, the V gene TRBV5-4, with 12 positions matching TRBD2. The CDR3 totals 18 residues. Germline assignment: CDR1 SGHNT and CDR2 YYREEE (reference sequence). The V gene end was trimmed by 2 bases and the J gene end by 9 bases; junction bases not matched to a gene: 15. The CDR3: CASSLAPSGGAGGGEQFF. In DNA form, the CDR3 reads TGTGCCAGCAGCTTAGCGCCTAGCGGGGGGGCCGGTGGTGGTGAGCAGTTCTTC.

The CDR3 nucleotides read TGCAGCGTTGGCACAGGGTCCTACGAGCAGTACTTC. This codes for CSVGTGSYEQYF. This chain uses TRBV29-1 with TRBJ2-7; D possibly corresponds to TRBD1 (6 bases). With 4 bases removed from V and 1 base from J, the gap between germline ends came to 8 bases. The CDR3 extends over 12 amino acids. Germline CDR1 is SQVTM and CDR2 is ANQGSEA.

V gene TRBV4-3 combines with J gene TRBJ2-1; D is unclear. V lost 1 base, J lost 0 bases, and 7 bases lay in between. The CDR3 consists of 15 residues. Germline V gene sequence: CDR1 LGHNA, CDR2 YSLEER. In DNA, the CDR3 is TGCGCCAGCAGCCAAGGTCATAGCTCCTACAATGAGCAGTTCTTC. Its translation is CASSQGHSSYNEQFF.

The rearrangement links TRBV6-5 to TRBJ1-2, with D tentatively TRBD1 (5 bases). Looked up from germline, CDR1 is MNHEY and CDR2 is SVGAGI. The V end was cut by 4 bases, the J end by 2 bases, with 14 bases between. The length of the CDR3 is 15 residues. CDR3 sequence: CASSSTATDNYGYTF. As DNA, the CDR3 is TGTGCCAGCAGTTCCACAGCGACAGACAACTATGGCTACACCTTC.

This clone was observed a handful of times. V gene TRBV6-1 combines with J gene TRBJ2-2; 9 bases match TRBD1. Looked up from germline, CDR1 is MNHNS and CDR2 is SASEGT. Losses at the gene ends were 2 bases for V and 5 bases for J; bases not matched to a gene: 9. This CDR3 spans 17 amino acids. The DNA for the CDR3 is TGTGCCAGCAGTGAAAATAAGAACAGGGGGCTTACCGGGGAGCTGTTTTTT. Translating it yields CASSENKNRGLTGELFF.

In this sample, this clone turned up a few times. The chain uses TRBV4-3 and TRBJ1-2; D perhaps matches TRBD1 (6 bases). CDR1 and CDR2 from the germline V gene are LGHNA and YSLEER. V was trimmed by 2 bases and J by 3 bases, leaving 7 bases between them. The CDR3 consists of 13 residues. CDR3 coding DNA: TGCGCCAGCAGCCAAAACAGGGACTATGGCTACACCTTC. Its translation is CASSQNRDYGYTF.

The V and J genes are TRBV6-5 and TRBJ2-7; 8 bases line up with TRBD2. Trimming took 4 bases from V and 3 from J; bases not matched to a gene: 5. This CDR3 contains 14 residues. Per germline, CDR1 MNHEY and CDR2 SVGAGI. CDR3 coding DNA: TGTGCCAGCAGTTCCCGCGGGGGGCTCTACGAGCAGTACTTC. Translating gives CASSSRGGLYEQYF.

This clone was seen only a few times. The chain is built from TRBV7-2 and TRBJ1-2; D unresolved. CDR1 SGHTA and CDR2 FQGNSA come from the germline V gene. The CDR3 has 16 residues. Trimming took off 0 bases at V and 4 bases at J, with 15 bases between the two ends. CDR3 in amino acids: CASSLAIAGESYGYTF. CDR3 coding DNA: TGTGCCAGCAGCTTAGCTATAGCGGGAGAGAGCTATGGCTACACCTTC. The full variable domain, in which reference TRBV7-2 and TRBJ1-2 provide the parts outside the CDR3, is GAGVSQSPSNKVTEKGKDVELRCDPISGHTALYWYRQSLGQGLEFLIYFQGNSAPDKSGLPSDRFSAERTGGSVSTLTIQRTQQEDSAVYLCASSLAIAGESYGYTFGSGTRLTVV.

J is TRBJ1-1 and V is TRBV5-4; tentatively, D is TRBD1 (5 bases). The CDR3 length is 13 residues. Germline assignment: CDR1 SGHNT and CDR2 YYREEE (reference sequence). Between the trimmed V and J ends, which lost 2 bases and 5 bases, there was a span of 10 bases. The CDR3 DNA reads as TGTGCCAGCAGCTTCTCCGGGGGAACTGAAGCTTTCTTT. This gives the protein CASSFSGGTEAFF.

This chain connects TRBV7-8 to TRBJ2-2, with 7 bases identical to TRBD1. CDR1 is SGHVS, CDR2 FQNEAQ, per germline. This CDR3 comprises 15 residues. V was pared by 5 bases and J by 5 bases, with 8 bases of the junction left unmatched. CDR3 sequence: CASSLDRARTGELFF. In DNA form, the CDR3 reads TGTGCCAGCAGCCTAGACAGGGCGCGAACCGGGGAGCTGTTTTTT.

The V gene is TRBV7-2, the J gene TRBJ2-7; possible D gene TRBD2, 5 bases. In germline, CDR1 is SGHTA, CDR2 FQGNSA. The CDR3 has 11 residues. V lost 3 bases, J lost 6 bases, and 6 bases lay in between. The CDR3 spells CASSFEGEQYF. The CDR3 region has the DNA TGTGCCAGCAGCTTTGAGGGCGAGCAGTACTTC.

J is TRBJ2-5 and V is TRBV4-3, with 11 positions matching TRBD2. Matching the DNA end better, TRBJ2-7 makes the J call doubtful. This CDR3 has 15 amino acids. CDR1 and CDR2 from the germline V gene are LGHNA and YSLEER. This CDR3 is CASSQDTSGSYEQYF. CDR3 coding DNA: TGCGCCAGCAGCCAAGATACTAGCGGGAGTTACGAGCAGTACTTC.